This T cell receptor beta chain came from a study of blood T cell repertoires in COVID-19. The table came from immunoSEQ multiplex PCR; TCRdb's copy has only in-frame clones and leaves some out. In the table there are around 210,000 clones, 85% of which are singletons. This CDR3 has 15 residues. V gave up 4 bases and J gave up 5 bases; unmatched junction bases: 8. CDR1 is SEHNR, CDR2 FQNEAQ, per germline (reference sequence). Sequences were obtained from peripheral blood. V is TRBV7-9 and J is TRBJ2-7; TRBD1 agrees at 10 bases. The sequence derives from a man aged 45-65 years with COVID-19, enrolled during active disease. CDR3 sequence reads: CASSWSGTGVDEQYF. In DNA form, the CDR3 reads TGTGCCAGCAGCTGGTCCGGGACAGGGGTCGACGAGCAGTACTTC.